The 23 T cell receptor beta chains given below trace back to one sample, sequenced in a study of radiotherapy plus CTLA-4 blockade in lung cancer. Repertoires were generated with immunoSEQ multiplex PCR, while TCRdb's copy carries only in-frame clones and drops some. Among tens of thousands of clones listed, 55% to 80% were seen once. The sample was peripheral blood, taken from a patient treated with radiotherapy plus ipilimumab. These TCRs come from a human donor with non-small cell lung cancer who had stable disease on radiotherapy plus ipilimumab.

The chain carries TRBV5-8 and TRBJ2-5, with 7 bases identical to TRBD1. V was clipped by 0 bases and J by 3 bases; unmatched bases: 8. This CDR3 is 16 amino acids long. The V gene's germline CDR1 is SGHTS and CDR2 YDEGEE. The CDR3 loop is CASSLGDRPKEETQYF. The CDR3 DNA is TGTGCCAGCAGCTTGGGGGACAGACCCAAGGAAGAGACCCAGTACTTC.

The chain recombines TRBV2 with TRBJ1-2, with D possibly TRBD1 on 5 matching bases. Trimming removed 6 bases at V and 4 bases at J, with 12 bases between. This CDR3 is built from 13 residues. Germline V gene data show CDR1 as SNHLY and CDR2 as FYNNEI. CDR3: CASRPGLTYGYTF. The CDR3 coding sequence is TGTGCCAGCAGACCGGGACTGACCTATGGCTACACCTTC. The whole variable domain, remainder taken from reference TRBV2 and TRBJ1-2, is EPEVTQTPSHQVTQMGQEVILRCVPISNHLYFYWYRQILGQKVEFLVSFYNNEISEKSEIFDDQFSVERPDGSNFTLKIRSTKLEDSAMYFCASRPGLTYGYTFGSGTRLTVV.

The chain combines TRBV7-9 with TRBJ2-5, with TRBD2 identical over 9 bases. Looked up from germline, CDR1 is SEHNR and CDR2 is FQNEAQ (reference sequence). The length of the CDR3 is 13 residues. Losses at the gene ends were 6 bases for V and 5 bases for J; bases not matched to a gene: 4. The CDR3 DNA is TGTGCCAGCAGTCAAGCGGGGGGTGAGACCCAGTACTTC. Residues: CASSQAGGETQYF.

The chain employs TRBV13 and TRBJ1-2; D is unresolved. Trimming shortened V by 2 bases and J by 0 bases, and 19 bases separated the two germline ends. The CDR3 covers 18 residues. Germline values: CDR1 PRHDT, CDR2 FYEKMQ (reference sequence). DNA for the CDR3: TGTGCCAGCAGCTTATCTAGCCGTCTTCTCGGATCTAACTATGGCTACACCTTC. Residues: CASSLSSRLLGSNYGYTF.

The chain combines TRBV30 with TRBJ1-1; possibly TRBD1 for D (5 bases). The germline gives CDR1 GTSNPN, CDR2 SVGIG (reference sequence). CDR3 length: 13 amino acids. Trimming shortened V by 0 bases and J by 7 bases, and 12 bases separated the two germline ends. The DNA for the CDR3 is TGTGCCTGGAGTGTACAGCCCGGGGGTGAAGCTTTCTTT. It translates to CAWSVQPGGEAFF.

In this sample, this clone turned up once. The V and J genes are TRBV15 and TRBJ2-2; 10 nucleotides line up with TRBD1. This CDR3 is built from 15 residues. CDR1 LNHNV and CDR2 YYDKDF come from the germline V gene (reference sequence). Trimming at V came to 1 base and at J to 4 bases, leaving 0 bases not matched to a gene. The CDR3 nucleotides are TGTGCCACCAGCAGAGGGACAGGGGGCACCGGGGAGCTGTTTTTT. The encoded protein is CATSRGTGGTGELFF.

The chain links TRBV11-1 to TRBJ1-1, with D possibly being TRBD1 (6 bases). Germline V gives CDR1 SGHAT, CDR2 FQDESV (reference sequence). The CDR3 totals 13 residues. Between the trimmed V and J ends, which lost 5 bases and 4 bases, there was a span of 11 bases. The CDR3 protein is CASSPGVPTEAFF. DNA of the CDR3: TGTGCCAGCAGCCCAGGGGTTCCCACTGAAGCTTTCTTT.

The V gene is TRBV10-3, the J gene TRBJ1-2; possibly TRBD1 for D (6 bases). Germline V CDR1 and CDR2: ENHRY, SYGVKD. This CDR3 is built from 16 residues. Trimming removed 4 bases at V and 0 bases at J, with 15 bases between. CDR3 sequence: CAISGDRQISNYGYTF. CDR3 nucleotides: TGTGCCATCAGTGGTGACAGGCAGATTTCTAACTATGGCTACACCTTC.

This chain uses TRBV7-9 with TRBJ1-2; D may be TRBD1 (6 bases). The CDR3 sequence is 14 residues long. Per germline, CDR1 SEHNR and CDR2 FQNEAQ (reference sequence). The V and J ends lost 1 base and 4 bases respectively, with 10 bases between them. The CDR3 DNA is TGTGCCAGCAGCTTAGTCAGAGGGGGCTATGGCTACACCTTC. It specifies CASSLVRGGYGYTF.

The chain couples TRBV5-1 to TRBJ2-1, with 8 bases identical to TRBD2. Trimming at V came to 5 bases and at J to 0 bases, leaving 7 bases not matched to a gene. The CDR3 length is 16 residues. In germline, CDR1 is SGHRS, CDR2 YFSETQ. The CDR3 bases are TGCGCCAGCAGTTTAGCGGGGTTAAGCTCCTACAATGAGCAGTTCTTC. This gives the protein CASSLAGLSSYNEQFF.

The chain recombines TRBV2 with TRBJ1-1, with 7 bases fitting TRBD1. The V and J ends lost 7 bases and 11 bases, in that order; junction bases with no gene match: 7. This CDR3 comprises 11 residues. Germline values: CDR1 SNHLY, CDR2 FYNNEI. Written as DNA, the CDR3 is TGTGCCAGCAAGGGGGACAGAAGGGCTTTCTTT. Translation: CASKGDRRAFF.

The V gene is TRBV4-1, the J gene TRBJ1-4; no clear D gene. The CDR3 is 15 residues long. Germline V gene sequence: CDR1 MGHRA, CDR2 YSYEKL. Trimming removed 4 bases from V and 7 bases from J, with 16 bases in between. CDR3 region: CASSPMGPGGEKLFF. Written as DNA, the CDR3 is TGCGCCAGCAGCCCGATGGGTCCCGGCGGTGAAAAACTGTTTTTT.

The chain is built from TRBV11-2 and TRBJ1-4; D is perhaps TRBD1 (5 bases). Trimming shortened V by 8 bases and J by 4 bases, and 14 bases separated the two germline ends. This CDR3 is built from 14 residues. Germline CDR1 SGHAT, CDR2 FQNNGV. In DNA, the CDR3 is TGTGCCAGCGGCCGGGCGGGGCTTAATGAAAAACTGTTTTTT. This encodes CASGRAGLNEKLFF.

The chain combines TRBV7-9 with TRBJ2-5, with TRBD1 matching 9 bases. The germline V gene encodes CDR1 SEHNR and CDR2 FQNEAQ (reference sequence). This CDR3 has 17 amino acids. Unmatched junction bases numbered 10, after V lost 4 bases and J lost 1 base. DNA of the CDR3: TGTGCCAGCAGCTCACTCCCGGGACAGGGAACCCAAGAGACCCAGTACTTC. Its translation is CASSSLPGQGTQETQYF.

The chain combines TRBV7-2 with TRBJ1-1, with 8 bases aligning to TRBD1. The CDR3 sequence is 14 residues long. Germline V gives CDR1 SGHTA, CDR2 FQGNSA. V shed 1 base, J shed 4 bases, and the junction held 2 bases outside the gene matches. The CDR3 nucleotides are TGTGCCAGCAGCTTAGGGGACAGGTCCACTGAAGCTTTCTTT. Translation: CASSLGDRSTEAFF. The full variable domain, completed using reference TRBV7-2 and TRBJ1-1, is GAGVSQSPSNKVTEKGKDVELRCDPISGHTALYWYRQSLGQGLEFLIYFQGNSAPDKSGLPSDRFSAERTGGSVSTLTIQRTQQEDSAVYLCASSLGDRSTEAFFGQGTRLTVV.

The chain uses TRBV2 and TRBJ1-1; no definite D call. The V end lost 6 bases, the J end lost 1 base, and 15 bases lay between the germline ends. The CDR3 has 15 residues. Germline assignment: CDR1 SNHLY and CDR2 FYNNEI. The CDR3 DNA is TGTGCCAGCAGCAGAGATCGGGGAGGGAACACTGAAGCTTTCTTT. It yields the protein CASSRDRGGNTEAFF.

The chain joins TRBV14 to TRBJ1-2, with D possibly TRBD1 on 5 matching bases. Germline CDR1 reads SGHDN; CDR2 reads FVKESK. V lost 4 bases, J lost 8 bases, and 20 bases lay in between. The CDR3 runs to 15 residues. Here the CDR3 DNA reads TGTGCCAGCAGCCCCCGCCAGGGCCTGGTCTCGGGCTACACCTTC. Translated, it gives CASSPRQGLVSGYTF.

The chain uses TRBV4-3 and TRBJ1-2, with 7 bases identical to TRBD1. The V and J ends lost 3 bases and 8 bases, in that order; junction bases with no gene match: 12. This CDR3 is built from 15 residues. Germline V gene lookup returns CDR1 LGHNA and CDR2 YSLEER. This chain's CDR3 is CASSHETGAFGGYTF. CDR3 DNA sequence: TGCGCCAGCAGCCACGAAACAGGGGCCTTCGGGGGCTACACCTTC.

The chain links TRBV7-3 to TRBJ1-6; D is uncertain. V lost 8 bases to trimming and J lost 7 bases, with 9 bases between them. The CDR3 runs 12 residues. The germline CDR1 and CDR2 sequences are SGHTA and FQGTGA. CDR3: CASATLNSPLHF. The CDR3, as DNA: TGTGCCAGCGCGACTCTCAATTCACCCCTCCACTTT.

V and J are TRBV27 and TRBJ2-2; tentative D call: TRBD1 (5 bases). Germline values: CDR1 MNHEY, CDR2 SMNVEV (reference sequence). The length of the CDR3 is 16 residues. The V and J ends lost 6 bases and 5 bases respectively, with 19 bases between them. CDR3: CASSPWGPGGTGELFF. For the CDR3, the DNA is TGTGCCAGCAGCCCCTGGGGCCCCGGTGGGACCGGGGAGCTGTTTTTT.

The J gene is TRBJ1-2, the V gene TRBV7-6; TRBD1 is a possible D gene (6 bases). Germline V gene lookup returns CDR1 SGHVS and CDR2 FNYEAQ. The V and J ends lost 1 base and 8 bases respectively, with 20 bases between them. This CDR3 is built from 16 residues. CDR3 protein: CASSLEAGDPVRGYTF. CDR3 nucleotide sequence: TGTGCCAGCAGCTTAGAGGCAGGGGACCCTGTTCGGGGCTACACCTTC.

CDR3 residues: CASRPPAGGGTDTQYF. DNA for the CDR3: TGTGCCAGCAGGCCGCCCGCGGGGGGAGGGACAGATACGCAGTATTTT. The V gene is TRBV7-2, the J gene TRBJ2-3; 8 bases fit TRBD2. V gave up 6 bases and J gave up 3 bases; unmatched junction bases: 11. The CDR3 is 16 amino acids. Per germline, CDR1 SGHTA and CDR2 FQGNSA.

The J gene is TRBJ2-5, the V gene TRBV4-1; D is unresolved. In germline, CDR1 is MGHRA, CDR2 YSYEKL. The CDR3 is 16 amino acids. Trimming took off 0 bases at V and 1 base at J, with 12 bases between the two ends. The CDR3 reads CASSQEAAVPQETQYF. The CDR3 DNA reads TGCGCCAGCAGCCAAGAAGCCGCGGTACCCCAAGAGACCCAGTACTTC.